This passage covers 27 T cell receptor beta chains from one sample sequenced in a study of somatic mutations in cytotoxic T cells in rheumatoid arthritis. The method was immunoSEQ multiplex PCR; TCRdb's version includes in-frame clones alone and lacks a portion of them. The profile shows some 7,400 clones, 85% to 90% of them singletons. Sequenced: CD8+ T cells sorted from blood. The source is a woman aged 65 to 85 with rheumatoid arthritis.

The chain carries TRBV18 and TRBJ1-2; D is ambiguous. The ends were cut back, 3 bases at V and 5 bases at J, with 25 bases in the middle. Germline CDR1 and CDR2: KGHSH and LQKENI. The CDR3 loop spans 18 amino acids. The CDR3 loop reads CASSPRPFSDTGGYGYTF. CDR3 sequence (DNA): TGTGCCAGCTCACCCCGGCCTTTCTCCGACACTGGCGGGTATGGCTACACCTTC.

The chain uses TRBV18 and TRBJ2-2; no clear D. CDR3 length: 12 residues. The ends were cut back, 3 bases at V and 4 bases at J, with 3 bases in the middle. CDR1 is KGHSH and CDR2 is LQKENI in the germline V gene. CDR3 amino acids: CASSPITGELFF. The CDR3 nucleotides are TGTGCCAGCTCACCCATCACCGGGGAGCTGTTTTTT.

The chain carries TRBV5-6 and TRBJ2-7; the D gene is possibly TRBD1 (6 bases). V was clipped by 2 bases and J by 0 bases, with 18 bases between them. There are 17 residues in the CDR3. CDR1 is SGHDT, CDR2 YYEEEE, per germline. The CDR3 spells CASSFSSSGTFSYEQYF. The CDR3 DNA reads as TGTGCCAGCAGCTTTAGTTCTTCAGGGACATTCTCCTACGAGCAGTACTTC.

This chain uses TRBV7-3 with TRBJ2-3; maybe TRBD1 (7 bases). This CDR3 region has 14 residues. Per the germline V gene, CDR1 is SGHTA and CDR2 is FQGTGA. Trimming left V 5 bases short and J 4 bases short, with 13 bases between. The CDR3 region is CASSPGGGADTQYF. Written as DNA, the CDR3 is TGTGCCAGCAGCCCTGGAGGGGGCGCAGATACGCAGTATTTT.

The chain is built from TRBV11-3 and TRBJ1-2; no firm D call. The germline V gene encodes CDR1 SGHNT and CDR2 YENEEA. The CDR3 covers 14 residues. Between the trimmed V and J ends, which lost 4 bases and 7 bases, there was a span of 16 bases. Here the CDR3 reads CASSSGSGYGGYTF. In nucleotides, the CDR3 is TGTGCCAGCAGCTCGGGGTCGGGCTACGGTGGCTACACCTTC.

The V and J genes are TRBV12-5 and TRBJ2-7; 9 nucleotides agree with TRBD2. The CDR3 spans 13 residues. Trimming removed 8 bases from V and 0 bases from J; junction bases left unmatched: 2. CDR1 and CDR2 from the germline V gene are LGHNT and FRNRAP. DNA for the CDR3: TGTGCTAGTAGCGGGGGGCACTCCTACGAGCAGTACTTC. Translated, it gives CASSGGHSYEQYF.

This chain uses TRBV5-8 with TRBJ2-7; D gene ambiguous. This CDR3 has 14 amino acids. Trimming removed 0 bases at V and 2 bases at J, with 9 bases between. Germline lookup yields CDR1 SGHTS and CDR2 YDEGEE. This CDR3 is CASSLEIQTYEQYF. In DNA form, the CDR3 reads TGTGCCAGCAGCTTGGAAATTCAGACCTACGAGCAGTACTTC.

This clone appeared a single time. The junction and the germline gene differ at one end; a read error may be behind it. V usage is TRBV4-3 and J usage is TRBJ2-7; no clear D. The CDR3 length is 14 residues. Germline CDR1 reads LGHNA; CDR2 reads YSLEER. The CDR3 protein is CASSQDPRFKEQYF. CDR3 nucleotides: TGCGCCAGCAGCCAAGATCCAAGGTTTAAGGAGCAGTATTTC.

This clone was seen a single time. This rearrangement joins TRBV15 to TRBJ1-1, with D hard to call. Germline V gene data show CDR1 as LNHNV and CDR2 as YYDKDF (reference sequence). Between the trimmed V and J ends, which lost 6 bases and 6 bases, there was a span of 17 bases. This CDR3 has 14 amino acids. The CDR3 DNA reads as TGTGCCACCAGTCACTCCGTGGTAGGAGCTGAAGCTTTCTTT. Translated: CATSHSVVGAEAFF.

The V gene is TRBV7-2, the J gene TRBJ2-1, with 9 bases that match TRBD2. There are 16 residues in the CDR3. Germline CDR1 reads SGHTA; CDR2 reads FQGNSA. The V gene end was trimmed by 5 bases and the J gene end by 6 bases; junction bases not matched to a gene: 11. CDR3: CASSRLSGGGFNEQFF. For the CDR3, the DNA is TGTGCCAGCAGCCGACTTAGCGGGGGAGGTTTCAATGAGCAGTTCTTC.

The J gene is TRBJ2-1, the V gene TRBV11-1, with D perhaps matching TRBD1 (5 bases). Deletions cut 3 bases from V and 9 bases from J, with 12 bases between. The CDR3 is made up of 13 amino acids. Looked up from germline, CDR1 is SGHAT and CDR2 is FQDESV (reference sequence). The CDR3, as DNA: TGTGCCAGCAGCTTGGGGTGGGGCAGTGAGCAGTTCTTC. This gives the protein CASSLGWGSEQFF.

The chain is built from TRBV9 and TRBJ2-5; D ambiguous. Germline V gene lookup returns CDR1 SGDLS and CDR2 YYNGEE. This CDR3 has 13 amino acids. V was pared by 2 bases and J by 1 base, with 6 bases between. CDR3 bases: TGTGCCAGCAGCGTGAGGCCCCAAGAGACCCAGTACTTC. Encoded protein: CASSVRPQETQYF.

The table lists this clone with a count of one. The chain is built from TRBV29-1 and TRBJ2-1, with D perhaps matching TRBD1 (6 bases). Trimming took off 5 bases at V and 0 bases at J, with 11 bases between the two ends. Looked up from germline, CDR1 is SQVTM and CDR2 is ANQGSEA. CDR3 length: 14 amino acids. The CDR3 loop reads CSVKTGFSYNEQFF. The CDR3 DNA follows: TGCAGCGTTAAAACAGGGTTCTCCTACAATGAGCAGTTCTTC.

This chain uses TRBV10-3 with TRBJ2-2; 12 bases agree with TRBD1. Germline loops: CDR1 ENHRY, CDR2 SYGVKD. After removal of 4 bases from V and 2 bases from J, the junction contained 8 bases not matched to a gene. The CDR3 totals 18 residues. CDR3 residues: CAISGTGTGGINTGELFF. The DNA of the CDR3 is TGTGCCATCAGTGGAACCGGGACAGGGGGCATCAACACCGGGGAGCTGTTTTTT.

CDR3 protein: CASSPGPGTRQYF. Here the CDR3 DNA reads TGTGCCAGCAGCCCAGGTCCCGGCACACGGCAGTACTTC. V usage is TRBV27 and J usage is TRBJ2-7; D is uncertain. V was pared by 6 bases and J by 9 bases, with 18 bases between. The germline gives CDR1 MNHEY, CDR2 SMNVEV (reference sequence). The length of the CDR3 is 13 residues.

J is TRBJ2-7 and V is TRBV6-5; a possible D gene is TRBD2 (6 bases). CDR3 length: 14 residues. Trimming cost V 2 bases and J 4 bases, with 12 bases left between them. CDR1 and CDR2 (germline): MNHEY, SVGAGI. CDR3 loop: CASSYTGVEYEQYF. The CDR3 coding sequence is TGTGCCAGCAGTTACACGGGAGTGGAGTACGAGCAGTACTTC.

The rearrangement links TRBV13 to TRBJ2-2; TRBD2 matches 9 bases. Germline CDR1 is PRHDT and CDR2 is FYEKMQ (reference sequence). The CDR3 is made up of 16 amino acids. J gave up 2 bases and V 5 bases, and 6 bases lay outside the gene matches. The CDR3 DNA reads TGTGCCAGCAGCCCGACTAGCGGATTCAACACCGGGGAGCTGTTTTTT. The encoded protein is CASSPTSGFNTGELFF.

This chain joins TRBV11-2 and TRBJ2-7, with D maybe TRBD2 (6 bases). This CDR3 is 15 amino acids long. The germline V gene has CDR1 SGHAT and CDR2 FQNNGV. Trimming removed 0 bases at V and 0 bases at J, with 9 bases between. CDR3 DNA: TGTGCCAGCAGCTTAGAGGGAGGTTTCTCCTACGAGCAGTACTTC. Translating gives CASSLEGGFSYEQYF.

The V call is TRBV5-6, the J call TRBJ2-7; 7 nucleotides align to TRBD1. The CDR3 consists of 14 residues. Germline CDR1 reads SGHDT; CDR2 reads YYEEEE. V trimming: 0 bases; J trimming: 3 bases; junction bases outside the gene matches: 3. The chain's CDR3 is CASSLGTGVYEQYF. The CDR3 DNA sequence: TGTGCCAGCAGCTTGGGGACAGGAGTCTACGAGCAGTACTTC.

The rearrangement joins TRBV11-3 to TRBJ2-7; 9 bases map to TRBD2. The CDR3 is made up of 15 amino acids. V shed 5 bases and J 4 bases; nucleotides not matched to a gene: 9. CDR1 is SGHNT, CDR2 YENEEA, per germline. DNA for the CDR3: TGTGCCAGCAGCCTACCGGGACTAGCCCATTACGAGCAGTACTTC. This translates into CASSLPGLAHYEQYF.

This chain connects TRBV11-3 to TRBJ1-1; unclear D gene. Germline CDR1 reads SGHNT; CDR2 reads YENEEA. The CDR3 contains 13 residues. Trimming removed 0 bases at V and 7 bases at J, with 9 bases between. CDR3 sequence: CASSLDGHHEAFF. The CDR3 nucleotides read TGTGCCAGCAGCTTAGATGGGCACCATGAAGCTTTCTTT.

This sequence joins TRBV10-3 and TRBJ1-1, with 9 bases identical to TRBD1. The germline gives CDR1 ENHRY, CDR2 SYGVKD. Losses at the gene ends were 10 bases for V and 1 base for J; bases not matched to a gene: 7. This CDR3 region has 14 residues. The DNA for the CDR3 is TGTGCCACCCGGACAGGGGCTACGAACACTGAAGCTTTCTTT. Translation: CATRTGATNTEAFF.

The gene calls are TRBV11-2 and TRBJ1-2, with 8 positions matching TRBD1. The CDR3 sequence is 15 residues long. The germline gives CDR1 SGHAT, CDR2 FQNNGV. Unmatched junction bases numbered 11, after V lost 3 bases and J lost 8 bases. The DNA of the CDR3 is TGTGCCAGCAGCTTGGGGGGACGAGGACAGGGAGGCTACACCTTC. The encoded protein is CASSLGGRGQGGYTF. The whole variable domain, filled in from reference TRBV11-2 and TRBJ1-2, reads EAGVAQSPRYKIIEKRQSVAFWCNPISGHATLYWYQQILGQGPKLLIQFQNNGVVDDSQLPKDRFSAERLKGVDSTLKIQPAKLEDSAVYLCASSLGGRGQGGYTFGSGTRLTVV.

This chain connects TRBV7-2 to TRBJ1-2; 10 nucleotides align to TRBD1. The germline gives CDR1 SGHTA, CDR2 FQGNSA. Trimming cost V 5 bases and J 3 bases; bases outside gene matches: 6. This CDR3 contains 15 residues. DNA for the CDR3: TGTGCCAGCAGCACTGACAGGGGGCGCGACTATGGCTACACCTTC. Translation gives CASSTDRGRDYGYTF.

The chain recombines TRBV9 with TRBJ1-2; the match to TRBD1 covers 7 bases. V gave up 3 bases and J gave up 8 bases; unmatched junction bases: 10. The CDR3 length is 14 residues. The germline gives CDR1 SGDLS, CDR2 YYNGEE. The CDR3 bases are TGTGCCAGCAGCGCAGTCCAGGGGGACGAGGGCTACACCTTC. Protein: CASSAVQGDEGYTF.

V and J are TRBV7-2 and TRBJ2-7; 10 bases fit TRBD2. V gave up 5 bases and J gave up 0 bases; unmatched junction bases: 4. Germline CDR1 reads SGHTA; CDR2 reads FQGNSA. This CDR3 is 15 amino acids long. The CDR3 sequence: CASSTGLAASYEQYF. In DNA, the CDR3 is TGTGCCAGCAGCACCGGACTAGCGGCCTCCTACGAGCAGTACTTC.

The chain couples TRBV27 to TRBJ2-3; tentatively, D is TRBD2 (5 bases). This CDR3 has 14 residues. With 3 bases removed from V and 2 bases from J, the gap between germline ends came to 9 bases. In germline, CDR1 is MNHEY, CDR2 SMNVEV (reference sequence). CDR3 loop: CASSFRGATDTQYF. CDR3 DNA: TGTGCCAGCAGTTTCCGGGGAGCCACAGATACGCAGTATTTT.